Each of the 5 T cell receptor beta chains below was sequenced from the same sample in a study of blood T cell repertoires in COVID-19. The table came from immunoSEQ multiplex PCR; TCRdb's copy has only in-frame clones and leaves some out. In the table there are a few hundred thousand clones, 70% to 90% of which are singletons. Sample: peripheral blood. These receptors originate from a woman aged 55-70 years with acute or convalescent COVID-19.

V usage is TRBV6-2 or TRBV6-3 and J usage is TRBJ1-5; D remains ambiguous. Germline CDR1 MNHEY, CDR2 SVGEGT. The CDR3 loop spans 14 amino acids. Trimming removed 0 bases at V and 5 bases at J, with 8 bases between. CDR3 coding DNA: TGTGCCAGCAGTTACTCGGAGAGTTATCAGCCCCAGCATTTT. As protein: CASSYSESYQPQHF.

The CDR3 DNA follows: TGTGCCAGCGGACGGGGGGCGAGCCTAGGTGAAAAACTGTTTTTT. Protein sequence: CASGRGASLGEKLFF. The chain is built from TRBV2 and TRBJ1-4; D might be TRBD1 (6 bases). The ends were cut back, 8 bases at V and 7 bases at J, with 20 bases in the middle. CDR3 length: 15 residues. The germline V gene encodes CDR1 SNHLY and CDR2 FYNNEI.

V usage is TRBV9 and J usage is TRBJ2-7; TRBD1 agrees at 11 bases. The V and J ends lost 3 bases and 4 bases, in that order; junction bases with no gene match: 6. This CDR3 has 15 residues. Germline V gene data show CDR1 as SGDLS and CDR2 as YYNGEE. CDR3 nucleotides: TGTGCCAGCAGCGCCGGGGACAGGGGGGGGTACGAGCAGTACTTC. It codes for CASSAGDRGGYEQYF.

The J gene is TRBJ2-1, the V gene TRBV3-1 (or the pseudogene TRBV3-2); 12 bases align to TRBD2. From germline, CDR1 is LGHDT and CDR2 YNNKEL (reference sequence). The CDR3 consists of 14 residues. J gave up 7 bases and V 6 bases, and 4 bases lay outside the gene matches. The CDR3 sequence: CASRLAGGRNEQFF. As DNA, the CDR3 is TGTGCCAGCAGGCTAGCGGGGGGGCGAAATGAGCAGTTCTTC.

The chain joins TRBV3-1 (or the pseudogene TRBV3-2) to TRBJ1-2, with a weak D call TRBD1 (6 bases). Looked up from germline, CDR1 is LGHDT and CDR2 is YNNKEL (reference sequence). The ends were cut back, 4 bases at V and 4 bases at J, with 13 bases in the middle. This CDR3 is built from 14 residues. In DNA, the CDR3 is TGTGCCAGCAGCCGGACAGAAAAATTCTATGGCTACACCTTC. Residues: CASSRTEKFYGYTF.